Listed below are T cell receptor beta chains from one sample, sequenced in a study of shared clonotypes between healthy human individuals. Clones were sequenced by immunoSEQ multiplex PCR, and TCRdb holds only the in-frame ones, with some missing. Among over 850,000 clones listed, approximately 80% were seen once. The sequenced sample consisted of memory CD4+ T cells from PBMCs. The receptors stem from a man younger than 30 in good health. Some clones in this sample may be carry-over from other donors' samples. Each CDR3 is given with its conserved first and last residue. The order of the fields is D gene, J gene, V gene, clone size, CDR3 DNA, CDR3 protein. D genes are given only for firm matches. The listing skips clone size in some rows; elsewhere it reads once, few, many or a size class.

TRBD2 TRBJ2-2 TRBV18 once TGTGCCAGCTCACCACCGGGACTAGATCTCGCCGGGGAGCTGTTTTTT CASSPPGLDLAGELFF
TRBD2 TRBJ2-7 TRBV4-3 NA TGCGCCAGCAGCCAAGCTGGACCGGGACTAGCGGGAGATCCAACCGGCGAGCAGTACTTC CASSQAGPGLAGDPTGEQYF
TRBD2 TRBJ2-7 TRBV6-6 few TGTGCCAGCAGGGGCGGGGGACTAGCCTACGAGCAGTACTTC CASRGGGLAYEQYF
NA TRBJ2-1 TRBV4-2 NA TGTGCCAGCAGCGGCCAACAGGGCAGTGAGCAGTTCTTC CASSGQQGSEQFF
TRBD1 TRBJ1-4 TRBV5-1 few TGCGCCAGCAGGTCCGGGGGGACAGTTAATGAAAAACTGTTTTTT CASRSGGTVNEKLFF
TRBD1 TRBJ1-5 TRBV6-5 NA TGTGCCAGCAGTCCCCGGGACAGGGGTTACCAGCCCCAGCATTTT CASSPRDRGYQPQHF
NA TRBJ1-5 TRBV28 NA TGTGCCAGCAGTTGGGGAGAAATTCAGCCCCAGCATTTT CASSWGEIQPQHF
NA TRBJ2-3 TRBV14 NA TGTGCCAGCAGCCACTATACAGATACGCAGTATTTT CASSHYTDTQYF
TRBD2 TRBJ2-7 TRBV5-1 NA TGCGCCAGCAGCCGGGGACTAGCGGGGTCCTACGAGCAGTACTTC CASSRGLAGSYEQYF
TRBD1 TRBJ1-4 TRBV7-9 few TGTGCCAGCAGCTTGGGGACAGGGGATGAAAAACTGTTTTTT CASSLGTGDEKLFF
NA TRBJ1-3 TRBV29-1 NA TGCAGCGTTGGCGGACAGCACGACTCTGGAAACACCATATATTTT CSVGGQHDSGNTIYF
NA TRBJ1-4 TRBV11-2 few TGTGCCAGCAGCTCCGGGGAGAATGAAAAACTGTTTTTT CASSSGENEKLFF
NA TRBJ1-5 TRBV7-8 NA TGTGCCAGCAGCTTAGCTTCCTCGAACAATCAGCCCCAGCATTTT CASSLASSNNQPQHF
TRBD1 TRBJ1-2 TRBV25-1 NA TGTGCCAGCAGCGCCACCTCCGGGACAGGGTCTAACTATGGCTACACCTTC CASSATSGTGSNYGYTF
NA TRBJ2-2 TRBV7-9 NA TGTGCCAGCAGCTTAATAGGGTCGGCCGGGGAGCTGTTTTTT CASSLIGSAGELFF
TRBD2 TRBJ2-5 TRBV5-8 NA TGTGCCAGCAGCTTGGAAGTCGGGGGGGAGACCCAGTACTTC CASSLEVGGETQYF
NA TRBJ1-2 TRBV2 NA TGTGCCAGCAGTGGTAACAGGGAAGTGAGTGGCTACACCTTC CASSGNREVSGYTF
TRBD1 TRBJ2-3 TRBV11-2 NA TGTGCCAGCAGCTTAGGGACAGGGCAGGATACGCAGTATTTT CASSLGTGQDTQYF
NA TRBJ1-4 TRBV5-4 NA TGTGCCAGCAGCGATGACAGAGAAAAACTGTTTTTT CASSDDREKLFF
TRBD1 TRBJ1-2 TRBV6-1 once TGTGCCAGCACTAAGGAGACAGGGACCTATGGCTACACCTTC CASTKETGTYGYTF
NA TRBJ1-5 TRBV9 NA TGTGCCAGCAGTCCCTATACCGGTCAGGGCCAGCCCCAGCATTTT CASSPYTGQGQPQHF
NA TRBJ2-3 TRBV6-1 NA TGTGCCAGCAGTGAAGTGGGAACAGATACGCAGTATTTT CASSEVGTDTQYF
NA TRBJ2-7 TRBV5-1 NA TGCGCCAGCAGCTTGGTAGGGCCAGGCGAGTCTCAGTACTTC CASSLVGPGESQYF
NA TRBJ1-4 TRBV6-1 NA TGTGCCAGCAGGCGCAGCTATAATGAAAAACTGTTTTTT CASRRSYNEKLFF
NA TRBJ2-3 TRBV5-1 NA TGCGCCAGCAGCTTGCTCGCTCGAAGGGCAGATACGCAGTATTTT CASSLLARRADTQYF
NA TRBJ2-1 TRBV30 NA TGTGCCTCCCAGGGACGCAACAATGAGCAGTTCTTC CASQGRNNEQFF
NA TRBJ1-1 TRBV5-4 NA TGTGCCAGCACCCGACCCGGGGGAACTGAAGCTTTCTTT CASTRPGGTEAFF
TRBD1 TRBJ2-3 TRBV14 few TGTGCCAGCAGCCAGGAGGGACAGGGGTTCTACGAAAACACAGATACGCAGTATTTT CASSQEGQGFYENTDTQYF
TRBD2 TRBJ2-1 TRBV5-4 few TGTGCCAGCAGCTTGGCTAGCGGACCCTACAATGAGCAGTTCTTC CASSLASGPYNEQFF
NA TRBJ1-1 TRBV20-1 NA TGCAGTGCCCTCATCCGATGGGGAGCTTTCTTT CSALIRWGAFF
NA TRBJ1-1 TRBV19 NA TGTGCCAGTAGTATACGGGGGGCGAGTGAAGCTTTCTTT CASSIRGASEAFF
NA TRBJ2-5 TRBV7-9 NA TGTGCCAGCAGCTTAGAAGGTAGCCAAGAGACCCAGTACTTC CASSLEGSQETQYF
TRBD1 TRBJ1-5 TRBV5-1 NA TGCGCCAGCAGCTCGACAGGGGACCCGCCCCAGCATTTT CASSSTGDPPQHF
NA TRBJ1-1 TRBV27 NA TGTGCCAGCAGCCGTATTGGCACTGAAGCTTTCTTT CASSRIGTEAFF
NA TRBJ2-2 TRBV7-7 NA TGTGCCAGCAGCTTAGGGCCCCGCGGGAACACCGGGGAGCTGTTTTTT CASSLGPRGNTGELFF
TRBD2 TRBJ2-5 TRBV5-1 NA TGCGCCAGCAGCCTCGGACTAGCGGGAGGCATGCAAGAGACCCAGTACTTC CASSLGLAGGMQETQYF
NA TRBJ1-5 TRBV30 NA TGTGCCTGGAGTAGGACAGACGGCAATCAGCCCCAGCATTTT CAWSRTDGNQPQHF
TRBD1 TRBJ1-5 TRBV4-3 NA TGCGCCAGCAGCCAAGATGTGGGGACAGGGGGTCAGCCCCAGCATTTT CASSQDVGTGGQPQHF
NA TRBJ2-3 TRBV29-1 NA TGCAGCGTTGTCTCTTATACGCAGTATTTT CSVVSYTQYF